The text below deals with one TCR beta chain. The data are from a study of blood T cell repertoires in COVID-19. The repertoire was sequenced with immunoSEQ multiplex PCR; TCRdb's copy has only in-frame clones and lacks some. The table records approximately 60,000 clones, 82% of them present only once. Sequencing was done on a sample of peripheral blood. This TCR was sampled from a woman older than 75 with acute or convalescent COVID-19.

The CDR3 here is CATSGQDREQYF. The CDR3 region has the DNA TGTGCCACCAGTGGACAGGACCGCGAGCAGTACTTC. The chain uses TRBV24-1 and TRBJ2-7; perhaps TRBD1 as D (6 bases). With 5 bases removed from V and 6 bases from J, the gap between germline ends came to 10 bases. Looked up from germline, CDR1 is KGHDR and CDR2 is SFDVKD. This CDR3 spans 12 amino acids.